This T cell receptor (beta chain) was sequenced during a study of cytomegalovirus exposure and HLA in healthy donors. With V trimmed by 7 bases and J by 3 bases, 14 bases remained unmatched. This CDR3 contains 17 residues. Germline CDR1 is MDHEN and CDR2 is SYDVKM. PCR amplification relied on 60 Vbeta primers (plus 13 Jbeta primers). Only in-frame clones appear in the TCRdb table, and some are missing; sequencing was by immunoSEQ multiplex PCR. The sample lists about 120,000 clones; approximately 80% were seen once. The study's findings and limits: In an earlier analysis, in 620 or so donors, most V segments appeared productive either ~87% or ~30% of the time.

To note about this clone: Its antigen is unknown.

The chain has TRBV28 and TRBJ2-7, with TRBD2 identical over 11 bases. The clonotype comes from a man aged 45-65 years in good health and CMV-seronegative. The sample taken for sequencing was PBMCs. CDR3 coding DNA: TGTGCCAGCAAACACAGGGGGCTCGGGACTAGCGGCTACGAGCAGTACTTC. This gives the protein CASKHRGLGTSGYEQYF.